This T cell receptor (beta chain) was identified during a study of PD-L1 blockade in urothelial cancer. Study-level information: Male sex and bladder-origin urothelial cancer characterized about 90% of the roughly 29 patients. Blood underwent analysis 3 weeks (second dose) and 6 weeks after treatment began. The study recovered a median of roughly 150,000 T cells per blood sample.

This clone was recorded once. The CDR3 length is 15 residues. The junction had 7 bases not matched to a gene; V was cut back by 4 bases and J by 10 bases. The germline V gene has CDR1 SNHLY and CDR2 FYNNEI. This table comes from immunoSEQ multiplex PCR, and its TCRdb copy is limited to in-frame clones, with some not included. The sample holds approximately 71,000 clones, roughly nine tenths seen once. The chain combines TRBV2 with TRBJ2-3; 14 positions match TRBD2. The sequencing here drew on PBMCs, taken around atezolizumab (anti-PD-L1) treatment. The source of this sequence is a man aged 60 to 69 with urothelial cancer. CDR3 DNA sequence: TGTGCCAGCAGTGGTGAGGGACTAGCGGGAGTATCGCAGTATTTT. It specifies CASSGEGLAGVSQYF.